The rows below give T cell receptor beta chains drawn from one sample of a study of cytomegalovirus exposure and HLA in healthy donors. The data were produced by immunoSEQ multiplex PCR, yet TCRdb's version contains in-frame clones alone and is incomplete. The top ten clones hold about 3.5% of a sample with 93,000 or so clones, roughly 66% of them seen once. The specimen was PBMCs. The receptor set was obtained from a woman in her forties or fifties in good health and CMV-seronegative. The CDR3 runs from the conserved cysteine through the conserved F or W. A D gene is named only where the DNA matches it firmly. Clone size is given for some rows only: seen once, a few or many times, or a class if the clone is expanded.

>NA|TRBV7-2|NA|TRBJ1-6
CASSSLLTVNSPLHF
TGTGCCAGCAGCTCGCTCCTGACAGTTAATTCACCCCTCCACTTT
>NA|TRBV13|NA|TRBJ1-1
CASKEVPRTEAFF
TGTGCCAGCAAAGAAGTTCCGAGGACTGAAGCTTTCTTT
>NA|TRBV19|TRBD2|TRBJ2-2
CASGLAGEVGELFF
TGTGCCAGTGGACTAGCGGGAGAGGTCGGGGAGCTGTTTTTT
>NA|TRBV10-3|TRBD1|TRBJ2-5
CAISERTGQETQYF
TGTGCCATCAGTGAGCGGACAGGCCAAGAGACCCAGTACTTC
>NA|TRBV7-2|NA|TRBJ2-1
CASRPKYNEQFF
TGTGCCAGCAGACCTAAGTACAATGAGCAGTTCTTC
>NA|TRBV10-2|TRBD1|TRBJ1-1
CASRETGRVTEAFF
TGCGCCAGCAGGGAGACAGGGAGGGTCACTGAAGCTTTCTTT
>NA|TRBV29-1|TRBD1|TRBJ1-4
CSVRTGDEKLFF
TGCAGCGTGCGGACAGGGGACGAAAAACTGTTTTTT
>NA|TRBV4-2|NA|TRBJ2-5
CASSQNRARASSSRKEETQYF
TGTGCCAGCAGCCAAAACAGGGCACGAGCCTCCTCATCTAGGAAGGAAGAGACCCAGTACTTC
>few|TRBV27|TRBD1|TRBJ2-7
CASSYQLRDRDYEQYF
TGTGCCAGCAGTTACCAGCTCCGGGACAGGGATTACGAGCAGTACTTC
>few|TRBV19|NA|TRBJ2-7
CASSPAGGKGAYEQYF
TGTGCCAGTAGTCCCGCCGGGGGAAAGGGAGCATACGAGCAGTACTTC